This TCR beta chain was obtained from a study of T cells in Graves' hyperthyroidism and ophthalmopathy. Study-wide context: Blood from the periphery was taken at initial diagnosis, before any treatment.

Between the trimmed V and J ends, which lost 11 bases and 0 bases, there was a span of 5 bases. Germline CDR1 reads MDHEN; CDR2 reads SYDVKM. The CDR3 totals 11 residues. Study-level results: Most expanded thyroid clonotypes above 0.001 also appeared in blood.

Amplified regions were TCR beta CDR3 sequences from RNA transcripts. Primed by the HTBI set, a first-round RT-PCR was run on the TCR CDR3. In TCRdb, the multiplex PCR reads were re-called with MiXCR into one record per CDR3 protein. This sample has some 210,000 distinct CDR3 sequences, with approximately 17% found just once. In this sample, this clonotype turned up many times. Its antigen is not known. This TCR was recovered from a man aged 50 to 59 with Graves' hyperthyroidism. Sequenced input: blood. This sequence joins TRBV28 and TRBJ1-3, with D unclear. DNA for the CDR3: TGTGCCCACGGCTCTGGAAACACCATATATTTT. Translating it yields CAHGSGNTIYF.